The 11 T cell receptor beta chains below come from one sample, sequenced in a study of low-dose radiotherapy and immunotherapy resistance in tumors. First-strand cDNA relied on TRAV- and TRBV-specific primers spanning alpha and beta chains. The authors amplified TCRs for about 20 PCR cycles with a constant-region primer and a V-primer adapter. TCRdb reprocessed the reads via MiXCR and lists one record per CDR3 protein. Of around 100,000 distinct CDR3 sequences in the sample, approximately 22% were seen once. The sample's time point: after trial treatment. Regarding treatment: LDRT plus nivolumab, ipilimumab, low-dose cyclophosphamide and aspirin (RACIN trial). The material sequenced was PBMCs, taken after low-dose radiotherapy plus immunotherapy. These receptors all stem from a female donor with ovarian cancer.

Ten or more counts support this clonotype. The chain links TRBV12-3 or TRBV12-4 to TRBJ2-2; 7 bases map to TRBD1. The CDR3 extends over 16 amino acids. The ends lost 3 bases at V and 5 bases at J; junction bases unmatched: 9. The CDR3 region is CASSFRVRGLTGELFF. The CDR3 DNA sequence: TGTGCCAGCAGTTTTAGGGTTAGGGGGCTTACCGGGGAGCTGTTTTTT.

This clonotype was seen repeatedly, ten times or more. The V and J genes are TRBV7-8 and TRBJ2-3; D not certain. The germline V gene has CDR1 SGHVS and CDR2 FQNEAQ. V was clipped by 1 base and J by 0 bases, with 11 bases between them. This CDR3 has 16 residues. The CDR3 nucleotides are TGTGCCAGCAGCTTAGTACCAGCCACGAGCACAGATACGCAGTATTTT. Residues: CASSLVPATSTDTQYF.

In its sample, this clonotype was seen many times. For the CDR3, the DNA is TGTGCCTCGGGGGGTGGGGAAGCTTTCTTT. Its translation is CASGGGEAFF. The chain employs TRBV30 and TRBJ1-1; tentative D call: TRBD1 (5 bases). V was trimmed by 7 bases and J by 8 bases, leaving 11 bases between them. CDR1 and CDR2 from the germline V gene are GTSNPN and SVGIG (reference sequence). This CDR3 spans 10 amino acids.

This clonotype appeared many times. The V gene is TRBV3-1, the J gene TRBJ1-5, with no clear D. Trimming shortened V by 9 bases and J by 3 bases, and 12 bases separated the two germline ends. Germline CDR1 is LGHDT and CDR2 is YNNKEL (reference sequence). The CDR3 runs to 13 residues. Here the CDR3 DNA reads TGTGCCAGTCATACGGGGTCCAATCAGCCCCAGCATTTT. Protein: CASHTGSNQPQHF.

This clonotype showed up many times. CDR3 in DNA: TGTGCCAGCAGTCTTCAGCCGGGACAGGGGAACACTGAAGCTTTCTTT. The encoded protein is CASSLQPGQGNTEAFF. The rearrangement links TRBV6-2 or TRBV6-3 to TRBJ1-1; 9 positions agree with TRBD1. V was clipped by 5 bases and J by 1 base; unmatched bases: 8. The CDR3 totals 16 residues. Germline V lookup: CDR1 MNHEY, CDR2 SVGEGT.

This clonotype appeared many times. The chain carries TRBV20-1 and TRBJ2-3, with TRBD2 matching 7 bases. From germline, CDR1 is DFQATT and CDR2 SNEGSKA (reference sequence). The trim removed 3 bases at V and 1 base at J, leaving 7 bases unmatched. CDR3 length: 15 amino acids. CDR3 nucleotide sequence: TGCAGTGCTAGTCGCCAGCGGGGTGGCACAGATACGCAGTATTTT. Translation gives CSASRQRGGTDTQYF.

This clonotype was detected many times. The genes are TRBV30 and TRBJ2-5; D possibly matches TRBD1 or TRBD2 (6 bases each). The CDR3 consists of 13 residues. Germline CDR1 and CDR2: GTSNPN and SVGIG (reference sequence). V gave up 5 bases and J gave up 1 base, with 11 bases separating them. Written as DNA, the CDR3 is TGTGCCTGGTCCGGGGGCCTCCAAGAGACCCAGTACTTC. Its translation: CAWSGGLQETQYF.

The gene calls are TRBV11-3 and TRBJ2-4, with TRBD1 matching over 9 bases. The J segment lost 9 bases and the V segment lost 4 bases, leaving 7 bases of the junction unmatched. Germline CDR1 is SGHNT and CDR2 is YENEEA. CDR3 length: 14 amino acids. CDR3 coding DNA: TGTGCCAGCAGCTACCGGACAGGGGTGGGCATTCAGTACTTC. It encodes CASSYRTGVGIQYF.

In this sample, this clonotype turned up many times. The chain carries TRBV7-9 and TRBJ1-1, with D uncertain. Germline CDR1 SEHNR, CDR2 FQNEAQ (reference sequence). Between the trimmed V and J ends, which lost 7 bases and 5 bases, there was a span of 14 bases. The CDR3 totals 13 residues. The CDR3 coding sequence is TGTGCCAGCACCTCCTCCCTCGGAACTGAAGCTTTCTTT. It is translated as CASTSSLGTEAFF.

This clonotype was observed many times. The gene calls are TRBV14 and TRBJ2-2; D unresolved. The CDR3 extends over 14 amino acids. With 4 bases removed from V and 6 bases from J, the gap between germline ends came to 12 bases. Germline V gene data show CDR1 as SGHDN and CDR2 as FVKESK. The chain's CDR3 is CASSLRLGPGELFF. In nucleotides, the CDR3 is TGTGCCAGCAGCCTGAGACTCGGGCCCGGGGAGCTGTTTTTT.

This clonotype has at least ten counts. V usage is TRBV7-2 and J usage is TRBJ2-1; TRBD2 aligns across 9 bases. With 0 bases clipped from V and 5 bases from J, the junction kept 8 bases outside the gene matches. CDR3 length: 17 residues. Germline-derived CDR1 and CDR2 are SGHTA and FQGNSA. The CDR3 region has the DNA TGTGCCAGCAGCTTAGCGGCAGCGGGAGGACTAAACAATGAGCAGTTCTTC. It codes for CASSLAAAGGLNNEQFF. Supplemented by reference TRBV7-2 and TRBJ2-1, the full variable domain reads GAGVSQSPSNKVTEKGKDVELRCDPISGHTALYWYRQSLGQGLEFLIYFQGNSAPDKSGLPSDRFSAERTGGSVSTLTIQRTQQEDSAVYLCASSLAAAGGLNNEQFFGPGTRLTVL.